This passage covers 7 T cell receptor beta chains from one sample sequenced in a study of T cell responses to AZD1222 COVID-19 vaccine. The assay was immunoSEQ multiplex PCR, and TCRdb's table has in-frame clones only and misses some. The sample yields around 130,000 clones, more than 85% seen once. This sample comprised peripheral blood, obtained 28 days after the second AZD1222 dose. All receptors derive from an adult who received the AZD1222 COVID-19 vaccine.

The rearrangement links TRBV28 to TRBJ2-5; 13 nucleotides align to TRBD2. The CDR3 extends over 15 amino acids. Per the germline V gene, CDR1 is MDHEN and CDR2 is SYDVKM. Trimming cost V 2 bases and J 4 bases; bases outside gene matches: 1. CDR3 in DNA: TGTGCCAGCAGTTTAAGACTAGCGGGAGGAGAGACCCAGTACTTC. Translation: CASSLRLAGGETQYF.

The chain employs TRBV28 and TRBJ1-5; 10 bases map to TRBD1. This CDR3 has 16 amino acids. Germline CDR1 reads MDHEN; CDR2 reads SYDVKM. V lost 4 bases and J lost 5; bases outside the gene matches: 8. The CDR3 DNA reads TGTGCCAGCAGTTCCGGGACAGGGGTTAGAGATCAGCCCCAGCATTTT. Its translation is CASSSGTGVRDQPQHF.

The CDR3 protein is CASTRAGVSNQPQHF. The CDR3 bases are TGTGCCAGTACCCGGGCGGGAGTTAGCAATCAGCCCCAGCATTTT. This rearrangement joins TRBV19 to TRBJ1-5; D unclear. The CDR3 covers 15 residues. V lost 7 bases and J 0 bases, leaving 13 bases between the germline ends. CDR1 and CDR2 (germline): LNHDA, SQIVND (reference sequence).

This sequence joins TRBV7-9 and TRBJ2-5; 9 positions agree with TRBD1. Unmatched junction bases numbered 5, after V lost 6 bases and J lost 3 bases. The CDR3 has 14 residues. Germline V gene lookup returns CDR1 SEHNR and CDR2 FQNEAQ (reference sequence). CDR3 sequence: CASSPDRGEETQYF. In nucleotides, the CDR3 is TGTGCCAGCAGTCCAGACAGGGGGGAAGAGACCCAGTACTTC.

V usage is TRBV28 and J usage is TRBJ1-6, with 8 bases lining up with TRBD1. This CDR3 has 15 amino acids. CDR1 and CDR2 (germline): MDHEN, SYDVKM. V was pared by 2 bases and J by 9 bases, with 6 bases of the junction left unmatched. For the CDR3, the DNA is TGTGCCAGCAGTTTACGTGGCAGGGGGCCTTCACCCCTCCACTTT. This encodes CASSLRGRGPSPLHF.

This chain uses TRBV5-1 with TRBJ2-7, with TRBD1 identical over 9 bases. Trimming cost V 5 bases and J 0 bases; bases outside gene matches: 6. CDR1 and CDR2 from the germline V gene are SGHRS and YFSETQ. There are 15 residues in the CDR3. CDR3 nucleotides: TGCGCCAGCAGTCTTGGGGGACAGGGCTCCTACGAGCAGTACTTC. It translates to CASSLGGQGSYEQYF. The full variable domain, in which reference TRBV5-1 and TRBJ2-7 provide the parts outside the CDR3, is KAGVTQTPRYLIKTRGQQVTLSCSPISGHRSVSWYQQTPGQGLQFLFEYFSETQRNKGNFPGRFSGRQFSNSRSEMNVSTLELGDSALYLCASSLGGQGSYEQYFGPGTRLTVT.

The chain carries TRBV9 and TRBJ2-1; TRBD2 agrees at 7 bases. Germline-derived CDR1 and CDR2 are SGDLS and YYNGEE. V shed 4 bases, J shed 3 bases, and the junction held 10 bases outside the gene matches. The CDR3 contains 16 residues. CDR3: CASSPRGSGDYNEQFF. Here the CDR3 DNA reads TGTGCCAGCAGCCCGAGGGGAAGCGGGGACTACAATGAGCAGTTCTTC.